Below, 17 T cell receptor beta chains from the same sample are listed, as sequenced in a study of vaccination effects on CD4 cells after COVID-19. The antigens these receptors bind are not known. Before sequencing, viral peptide pools were used by the ViraFEST assay to expand antigen-specific CD4+ T cells. Upon completion of around eleven days in culture, CD4+ T cells were isolated. Negative nucleocapsid antibody tests before and after vaccination confirmed no previous SARS-CoV-2 infection. The assay was immunoSEQ multiplex PCR, and TCRdb's table has in-frame clones only and misses some. The top ten clones hold approximately 12% of a sample with some 25,000 clones, around two thirds of them seen once. Sequencing was performed on CD4+ T cells from PBMCs cultured with HCoV-OC43 spike peptides, taken before COVID-19 vaccination. Subset: HCoV-OC43 spike overlapping peptide pool stimulation. Receptors originate from a human donor who received a COVID-19 vaccine.

For the CDR3, the DNA is TGTGCCATCAGTGAAGGGGCAGGGAAAAGCACAGATACGCAGTATTTT. Its protein product is CAISEGAGKSTDTQYF. V is TRBV10-3 and J is TRBJ2-3; D may be TRBD1 (5 bases). V was cut by 3 bases and J by 0 bases, with 13 bases left in between. Germline lookup yields CDR1 ENHRY and CDR2 SYGVKD. There are 16 residues in the CDR3.

The chain combines TRBV30 with TRBJ2-7; 9 nucleotides agree with TRBD1. With 5 bases clipped from V and 5 bases from J, the junction kept 10 bases outside the gene matches. Looked up from germline, CDR1 is GTSNPN and CDR2 is SVGIG (reference sequence). The CDR3 consists of 14 residues. The CDR3 sequence: CAWGPGTGSNEQYF. As DNA, the CDR3 is TGTGCCTGGGGCCCCGGGACAGGGAGCAACGAGCAGTACTTC.

V usage is TRBV30 and J usage is TRBJ1-1, with TRBD1 matching 9 bases. The germline V gene encodes CDR1 GTSNPN and CDR2 SVGIG (reference sequence). The CDR3 runs 17 residues. V trimming: 2 bases; J trimming: 8 bases; junction bases outside the gene matches: 18. The CDR3: CAWSLPGWTGEDPEAFF. Written as DNA, the CDR3 is TGTGCCTGGAGTCTCCCCGGGTGGACAGGGGAAGATCCCGAAGCTTTCTTT.

The sample holds one count of this clone. The CDR3 here is CATSDFEGTTQYF. The CDR3 nucleotides are TGTGCCACCAGTGATTTTGAGGGGACCACCCAGTACTTC. V is TRBV24-1 and J is TRBJ2-5; the D gene could be TRBD1 or TRBD2 (5 bases each). Trimming removed 1 base at V and 8 bases at J, with 10 bases between. Germline CDR1 and CDR2: KGHDR and SFDVKD. This CDR3 comprises 13 residues.

This clone was observed a single time. The chain carries TRBV3-1 (or the pseudogene TRBV3-2) and TRBJ1-3; no reliable D call. V was pared by 3 bases and J by 4 bases, with 7 bases between. Looked up from germline, CDR1 is LGHDT and CDR2 is YNNKEL (reference sequence). CDR3 size: 13 residues. CDR3 amino acids: CASSHRRGNTIYF. The CDR3 coding sequence is TGTGCCAGCAGCCACAGGCGCGGAAACACCATATATTTT.

J is TRBJ2-5 and V is TRBV10-3; possibly TRBD2 for D (6 bases). V dropped 3 bases and J dropped 2 bases, with 10 bases sitting between them. CDR1 is ENHRY, CDR2 SYGVKD, per germline. The CDR3 extends over 14 amino acids. The CDR3 coding sequence is TGTGCCATCAGTGACTCGCGGGGACAAGAGACCCAGTACTTC. Translated: CAISDSRGQETQYF.

The chain is built from TRBV5-1 and TRBJ2-1; TRBD2 matches 8 bases. V dropped 1 base and J dropped 8; count of bases not matched to a gene: 8. From germline, CDR1 is SGHRS and CDR2 YFSETQ. The CDR3 has 15 residues. For the CDR3, the DNA is TGCGCCAGCAGCTTGTCACTAGCGGAGGGGGATGAGCAGTTCTTC. It codes for CASSLSLAEGDEQFF.

This rearrangement joins TRBV6-5 to TRBJ2-1; 10 bases fit TRBD2. CDR1 is MNHEY, CDR2 SVGAGI, per germline. V lost 6 bases and J lost 4; bases outside the gene matches: 6. This CDR3 contains 15 residues. CDR3 sequence: CASRKTSGRYNEQFF. CDR3 nucleotide sequence: TGTGCCAGCAGGAAGACTAGCGGGCGTTACAATGAGCAGTTCTTC.

V usage is TRBV9 and J usage is TRBJ1-1, with D possibly matching TRBD1 (6 bases). The V gene lost 0 bases and the J gene lost 2 bases, with 11 bases spanning the gap. Germline-derived CDR1 and CDR2 are SGDLS and YYNGEE. This CDR3 is 15 amino acids long. The CDR3 here is CASSVGGGGNTEAFF. CDR3 DNA: TGTGCCAGCAGCGTAGGAGGGGGGGGAAACACTGAAGCTTTCTTT.

This chain uses TRBV29-1 with TRBJ1-1, with TRBD1 as a possible D gene (5 bases). The germline gives CDR1 SQVTM, CDR2 ANQGSEA. V dropped 5 bases and J dropped 4 bases, with 14 bases sitting between them. The CDR3 covers 13 residues. This CDR3 is CSVFRTSSTEAFF. CDR3 bases: TGCAGCGTTTTCAGGACATCAAGCACTGAAGCTTTCTTT.

The chain couples TRBV5-1 to TRBJ1-4; the D is unclear. V was trimmed by 7 bases and J by 1 base, leaving 8 bases between them. The CDR3 is 13 residues long. Germline loops: CDR1 SGHRS, CDR2 YFSETQ. The CDR3 bases are TGCGCCAGCGGGTCGGAAACTAATGAAAAACTGTTTTTT. This sequence encodes CASGSETNEKLFF.

The chain links TRBV11-2 to TRBJ2-1; no reliable D call. The CDR3 runs to 15 residues. V lost 1 base and J lost 6, with 13 bases in between. The germline CDR1 and CDR2 sequences are SGHAT and FQNNGV. The CDR3, as DNA: TGTGCCAGCAGCTTAGGCCAAACTCGTAGCAATGAGCAGTTCTTC. Residues: CASSLGQTRSNEQFF.

The chain joins TRBV7-9 to TRBJ2-3; TRBD2 matches at 8 bases. Losses at the gene ends were 0 bases for V and 2 bases for J; bases not matched to a gene: 7. This CDR3 is 17 amino acids long. The V gene's germline CDR1 is SEHNR and CDR2 FQNEAQ (reference sequence). The CDR3 is CASSLAILADATDTQYF. The CDR3 region has the DNA TGTGCCAGCAGCTTAGCGATACTAGCGGACGCCACAGATACGCAGTATTTT.

This clone was observed a few times. This same CDR3 is encoded by further DNA sequences in the sample. J is TRBJ1-1 and V is TRBV29-1, with D unclear. CDR3 size: 13 residues. Trimming cost V 1 base and J 0 bases, with 6 bases left between them. Germline V gene data show CDR1 as SQVTM and CDR2 as ANQGSEA. The CDR3 loop is CSVEVSMNTEAFF. As DNA, the CDR3 is TGCAGCGTTGAAGTCTCTATGAACACTGAAGCTTTCTTT.

This chain links TRBV19 with TRBJ1-2, with 8 bases fitting TRBD1. Germline values: CDR1 LNHDA, CDR2 SQIVND (reference sequence). The CDR3 is made up of 15 amino acids. Germline trimming cut 3 bases from V and 3 bases from J; bases unmatched to any gene: 6. CDR3 amino acids: CASSMTGVGDYGYTF. In nucleotides, the CDR3 is TGTGCCAGTAGTATGACAGGGGTGGGGGACTATGGCTACACCTTC.

V is TRBV6-6 and J is TRBJ2-2; D might be TRBD2 (5 bases). V was pared by 5 bases and J by 0 bases, with 19 bases between. Germline V gene sequence: CDR1 MNHNY, CDR2 SVGAGI (reference sequence). The CDR3 length is 18 residues. The DNA for the CDR3 is TGTGCCAGCAGTCTCCTGCAGAGACGGGGAACGAACACCGGGGAGCTGTTTTTT. Its protein is CASSLLQRRGTNTGELFF.

The chain is built from TRBV7-8 and TRBJ2-3; D is possibly TRBD1 or TRBD2 (6 bases each). Trimming removed 1 base at V and 2 bases at J, with 10 bases between. The CDR3 contains 15 residues. CDR1 is SGHVS and CDR2 is FQNEAQ in the germline V gene. CDR3 DNA sequence: TGTGCCAGCAGCTTAGACGGGGGACACACAGATACGCAGTATTTT. Protein product: CASSLDGGHTDTQYF.